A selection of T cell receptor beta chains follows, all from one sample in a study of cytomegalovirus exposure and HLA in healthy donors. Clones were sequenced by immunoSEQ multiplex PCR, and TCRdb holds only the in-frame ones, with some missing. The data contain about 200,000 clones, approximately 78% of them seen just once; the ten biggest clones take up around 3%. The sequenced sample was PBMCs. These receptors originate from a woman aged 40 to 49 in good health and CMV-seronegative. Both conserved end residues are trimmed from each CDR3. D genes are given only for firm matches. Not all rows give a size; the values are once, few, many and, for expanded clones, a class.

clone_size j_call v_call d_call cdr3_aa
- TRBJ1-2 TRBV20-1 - SARTTGGYT
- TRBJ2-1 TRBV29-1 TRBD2 SVVAGAIEYNEQF
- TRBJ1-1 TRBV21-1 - ASAGVIPNLNTEAF
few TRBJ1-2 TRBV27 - ASSSRRRIYGYT
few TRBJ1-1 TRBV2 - ASSDRGANTEAF
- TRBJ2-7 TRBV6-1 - ASSEMAGNTPYEQY
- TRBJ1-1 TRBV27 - ASSSLDSRSAAF
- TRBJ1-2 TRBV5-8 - ASSPTPSGRGYGYT
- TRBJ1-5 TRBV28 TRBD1 ASEQGGQPQH
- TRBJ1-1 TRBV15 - ATSRDRGRERGEAF
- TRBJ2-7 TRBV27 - ASSNRDYEQY
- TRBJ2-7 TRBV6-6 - ASAGNYEQY
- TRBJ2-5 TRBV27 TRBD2 ASSLIARGGRRETQY
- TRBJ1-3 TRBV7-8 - ASSPVGGSGNTIY
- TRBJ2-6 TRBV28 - ASRKPGSGANVLT
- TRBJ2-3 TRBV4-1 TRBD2 ASSLSGGNTDTQY
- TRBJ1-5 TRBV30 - AWSQGPNQPQH
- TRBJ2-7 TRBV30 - AWTLGTYEQY
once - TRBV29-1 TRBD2 SVDSGGYEQY
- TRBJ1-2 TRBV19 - ASSPSSKGYT
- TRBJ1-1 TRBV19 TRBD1 ASSIGGQGPEAF
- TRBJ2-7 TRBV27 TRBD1 ASSWLSGTGVSEQY
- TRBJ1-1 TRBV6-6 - ASSYSSEKAF
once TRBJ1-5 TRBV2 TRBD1 ASSLDRGQNQPQH
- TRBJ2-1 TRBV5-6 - ASSLGAGNEQF
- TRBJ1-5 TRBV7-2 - ASSLTMTDSNQPQH
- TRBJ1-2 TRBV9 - ASNSGGYGYT
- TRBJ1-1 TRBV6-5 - ASSYSRGTLTEAF
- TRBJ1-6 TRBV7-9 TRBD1 ASRPQGANSPLH
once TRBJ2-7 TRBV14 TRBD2 ASSQDGSSGRYEQY
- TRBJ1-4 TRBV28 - ASSSQTRFNEKLF
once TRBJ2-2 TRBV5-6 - ASSPFMGELF
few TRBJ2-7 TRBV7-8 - ASSPLREQY
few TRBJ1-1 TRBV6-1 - ATLTTSEAF
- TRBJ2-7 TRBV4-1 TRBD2 ASSPGTSGNSYEQY
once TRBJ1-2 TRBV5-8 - ASRPRMAPYGYT
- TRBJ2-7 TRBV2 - ASSEYLGGRVYEQY
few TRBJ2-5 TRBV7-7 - ASSLGGGQETQY